A selection of T cell receptor beta chains follows, all from one sample in a study of blood T cell repertoires in COVID-19. TCRdb keeps only in-frame clones here, not all; method: immunoSEQ multiplex PCR. This sample has roughly 74,000 clones, with 75% to 90% found just once. Sequencing was done on a sample of PBMCs or T cells enriched from blood (not recorded which). These receptors originate from a woman aged 50 to 60 with acute COVID-19. CDR3s include the opening cysteine and the closing phenylalanine or tryptophan. Each record gives: clone size, D gene, J gene, V gene, CDR3 protein, CDR3 DNA. A D gene is named only where the DNA matches it firmly. Some rows have no size entry. The others give once, few or many, or a class for an expanded clone.

abundance: .; d_gene: .; j_gene: TRBJ2-6; v_gene: TRBV5-4; CDR3aa: CASSLSISGANVLTF; CDR3nt: TGTGCCAGCAGCTTGAGCATCTCTGGGGCCAACGTCCTGACTTTC
abundance: few; d_gene: .; j_gene: TRBJ1-6; v_gene: TRBV7-8; CDR3aa: CASSLVVTGFSPLHF; CDR3nt: TGTGCCAGCAGCTTAGTAGTTACAGGGTTCTCACCCCTCCACTTT
abundance: .; d_gene: TRBD1; j_gene: TRBJ2-7; v_gene: TRBV19; CDR3aa: CAINRQGRLEQYF; CDR3nt: TGTGCCATAAACCGACAGGGGCGTTTGGAGCAGTACTTC
abundance: .; d_gene: TRBD1; j_gene: TRBJ1-5; v_gene: TRBV27; CDR3aa: CASSPRTGPRNQPQHF; CDR3nt: TGTGCCAGCAGTCCGCGGACAGGGCCCCGCAATCAGCCCCAGCATTTT
abundance: .; d_gene: TRBD2; j_gene: TRBJ2-3; v_gene: TRBV19; CDR3aa: CASSIGTSLSTDTQYF; CDR3nt: TGTGCCAGTAGTATCGGGACTAGCCTTTCCACAGATACGCAGTATTTT
abundance: .; d_gene: TRBD1; j_gene: TRBJ2-5; v_gene: TRBV5-1; CDR3aa: CASSQYGTGVSETQYF; CDR3nt: TGCGCCAGCAGCCAGTACGGGACAGGGGTTAGTGAGACCCAGTACTTC
abundance: once; d_gene: TRBD1; j_gene: TRBJ1-5; v_gene: TRBV24-1; CDR3aa: CATSEGQATSNQPQHF; CDR3nt: TGTGCCACCAGTGAAGGACAGGCCACTAGCAATCAGCCCCAGCATTTT
abundance: .; d_gene: TRBD2; j_gene: TRBJ2-7; v_gene: TRBV29-1; CDR3aa: CSVSSGSLNYEQYF; CDR3nt: TGCAGCGTGTCTAGCGGGAGTCTTAACTACGAGCAGTACTTC
abundance: .; d_gene: TRBD2; j_gene: TRBJ2-1; v_gene: TRBV19; CDR3aa: CASSATSGGGNEQFF; CDR3nt: TGTGCCAGTAGTGCGACTAGCGGGGGCGGGAATGAGCAGTTCTTC
abundance: .; d_gene: TRBD2; j_gene: TRBJ2-2; v_gene: TRBV25-1; CDR3aa: CASSEASGRPNTGELFF; CDR3nt: TGTGCCAGCAGTGAAGCTAGCGGGAGGCCGAACACCGGGGAGCTGTTTTTT
abundance: .; d_gene: .; j_gene: TRBJ2-1; v_gene: TRBV5-6; CDR3aa: CASSTVQSLVMEFF; CDR3nt: TGTGCCAGCAGTACTGTTCAGTCGCTAGTAATGGAGTTCTTC
abundance: once; d_gene: TRBD2; j_gene: TRBJ2-7; v_gene: TRBV3-1/TRBV3-2; CDR3aa: CASSQETRLAGGRREQYF; CDR3nt: TGTGCCAGCAGCCAAGAAACGAGACTAGCGGGAGGCCGGCGCGAGCAGTACTTC
abundance: .; d_gene: TRBD2; j_gene: TRBJ2-3; v_gene: TRBV24-1; CDR3aa: CATSDRPVAGDTDTQYF; CDR3nt: TGTGCCACCAGTGACCGCCCGGTAGCGGGAGACACAGATACGCAGTATTTT
abundance: once; d_gene: TRBD2; j_gene: TRBJ2-5; v_gene: TRBV2; CDR3aa: CASSGLAGVETQYF; CDR3nt: TGTGCCAGCAGCGGACTAGCGGGAGTAGAGACCCAGTACTTC
abundance: .; d_gene: TRBD1; j_gene: TRBJ1-2; v_gene: TRBV28; CDR3aa: CASSPTTGKYGYTF; CDR3nt: TGTGCCAGCAGTCCAACGACAGGGAAGTACGGCTACACCTTC
abundance: .; d_gene: .; j_gene: TRBJ2-7; v_gene: TRBV27; CDR3aa: CASSWSGDPYEQYF; CDR3nt: TGTGCCAGCAGTTGGTCAGGGGACCCCTACGAGCAGTACTTC
abundance: .; d_gene: TRBD1; j_gene: TRBJ1-4; v_gene: TRBV7-2; CDR3aa: CASSLGTEGNEKLFF; CDR3nt: TGTGCCAGCAGCCTCGGGACAGAGGGTAATGAAAAACTGTTTTTT
abundance: .; d_gene: TRBD1; j_gene: TRBJ1-3; v_gene: TRBV5-1; CDR3aa: CASSFGTGAGNTIYF; CDR3nt: TGCGCCAGCAGCTTCGGGACAGGGGCGGGAAACACCATATATTTT
abundance: .; d_gene: TRBD2; j_gene: TRBJ2-4; v_gene: TRBV13; CDR3aa: CASSLNGRAKNIQYF; CDR3nt: TGTGCCAGCAGCTTAAACGGGAGGGCCAAAAACATTCAGTACTTC
abundance: .; d_gene: TRBD1; j_gene: TRBJ2-3; v_gene: TRBV3-1/TRBV3-2; CDR3aa: CASRKGGGQTTDTQYF; CDR3nt: TGTGCCAGCAGGAAAGGGGGCGGTCAGACCACAGATACGCAGTATTTT
abundance: .; d_gene: TRBD1; j_gene: TRBJ1-4; v_gene: TRBV12-5; CDR3aa: CASGLMDRASNANEKLFF; CDR3nt: TGTGCTAGTGGCCTAATGGACAGGGCCTCTAACGCGAATGAAAAACTGTTTTTT
abundance: .; d_gene: TRBD1; j_gene: TRBJ1-1; v_gene: TRBV18; CDR3aa: CASSPRDRGRNTEAFF; CDR3nt: TGTGCCAGCTCACCACGCGACAGGGGAAGAAACACTGAAGCTTTCTTT
abundance: .; d_gene: .; j_gene: TRBJ2-5; v_gene: TRBV19; CDR3aa: CASSTREGGTQYF; CDR3nt: TGTGCCAGTAGTACCCGTGAGGGAGGGACCCAGTACTTC
abundance: .; d_gene: .; j_gene: TRBJ2-1; v_gene: TRBV7-8; CDR3aa: CASSPSTGYNEQFF; CDR3nt: TGTGCCAGCAGCCCATCAACAGGGTACAATGAGCAGTTCTTC
abundance: .; d_gene: .; j_gene: TRBJ1-6; v_gene: TRBV30; CDR3aa: CAWNPAGNSPLHF; CDR3nt: TGTGCCTGGAACCCGGCAGGGAATTCACCCCTCCACTTT
abundance: .; d_gene: TRBD1; j_gene: TRBJ1-4; v_gene: TRBV6-5; CDR3aa: CASSYSWTGQEEKLFF; CDR3nt: TGTGCCAGCAGTTACTCTTGGACAGGGCAGGAGGAAAAACTGTTTTTT
abundance: .; d_gene: TRBD1; j_gene: TRBJ2-2; v_gene: TRBV18; CDR3aa: CASSPRQGRWPGELFF; CDR3nt: TGTGCCAGCTCGCCCAGACAGGGGCGTTGGCCCGGGGAGCTGTTTTTT
abundance: .; d_gene: TRBD2; j_gene: TRBJ2-1; v_gene: TRBV19; CDR3aa: CASSMGTSGSYNEQFF; CDR3nt: TGTGCCAGTAGTATGGGGACTAGCGGCTCCTACAATGAGCAGTTCTTC
abundance: .; d_gene: .; j_gene: TRBJ1-2; v_gene: TRBV14; CDR3aa: CASSRAKATIFDYGYTF; CDR3nt: TGTGCCAGCAGCCGGGCGAAGGCTACCATTTTCGACTATGGCTACACCTTC
abundance: .; d_gene: .; j_gene: TRBJ1-1; v_gene: TRBV5-1; CDR3aa: CASSLGGGLGYTEAFF; CDR3nt: TGCGCCAGCAGCTTGGGCGGAGGGTTGGGGTACACTGAAGCTTTCTTT
abundance: .; d_gene: TRBD1; j_gene: TRBJ1-2; v_gene: TRBV27; CDR3aa: CASSKVDREGYGYTF; CDR3nt: TGTGCCAGCAGTAAGGTGGACAGGGAAGGATATGGCTACACCTTC
abundance: .; d_gene: .; j_gene: TRBJ1-2; v_gene: TRBV6-5; CDR3aa: CASSRVGFDGYTF; CDR3nt: TGTGCCAGCAGTAGAGTGGGCTTCGATGGCTACACCTTC
abundance: .; d_gene: .; j_gene: TRBJ1-1; v_gene: TRBV29-1; CDR3aa: CSVGRTGNTEAFF; CDR3nt: TGCAGCGTTGGCCGCACAGGGAACACTGAAGCTTTCTTT
abundance: .; d_gene: TRBD1; j_gene: TRBJ1-2; v_gene: TRBV27; CDR3aa: CASSQDRARGYGYTF; CDR3nt: TGTGCCAGCAGTCAGGACAGGGCCCGAGGGTATGGCTACACCTTC
abundance: .; d_gene: .; j_gene: TRBJ1-2; v_gene: TRBV3-1/TRBV3-2; CDR3aa: CASSHRTERGYTF; CDR3nt: TGTGCCAGCAGCCACCGGACAGAACGGGGCTACACCTTC
abundance: few; d_gene: .; j_gene: TRBJ2-1; v_gene: TRBV30; CDR3aa: CAWSVLGTPYNEQFF; CDR3nt: TGTGCCTGGAGTGTACTTGGGACACCCTACAATGAGCAGTTCTTC
abundance: .; d_gene: TRBD1; j_gene: TRBJ1-2; v_gene: TRBV5-1; CDR3aa: CASSLASGGWMDGYTF; CDR3nt: TGCGCCAGCAGCTTGGCCTCAGGGGGCTGGATGGATGGCTACACCTTC
abundance: .; d_gene: TRBD1; j_gene: TRBJ1-5; v_gene: TRBV19; CDR3aa: CASRDRGAYSNQPQHF; CDR3nt: TGTGCCAGTAGGGACAGGGGGGCTTATAGCAATCAGCCCCAGCATTTT
abundance: .; d_gene: .; j_gene: TRBJ1-3; v_gene: TRBV7-9; CDR3aa: CASSLERGSGNTIYF; CDR3nt: TGTGCCAGCAGCTTAGAAAGGGGGTCTGGAAACACCATATATTTT
abundance: .; d_gene: TRBD2; j_gene: TRBJ2-5; v_gene: TRBV7-9; CDR3aa: CASSLARLAGVETQYF; CDR3nt: TGTGCCAGCAGCTTAGCGAGACTAGCGGGAGTGGAGACCCAGTACTTC
abundance: few; d_gene: TRBD1; j_gene: TRBJ1-5; v_gene: TRBV19; CDR3aa: CASSMGQASNQPQHF; CDR3nt: TGTGCCAGTAGTATGGGACAGGCGAGCAATCAGCCCCAGCATTTT
abundance: .; d_gene: .; j_gene: TRBJ1-1; v_gene: TRBV25-1; CDR3aa: CATTQAGSGTEAFF; CDR3nt: TGTGCCACCACTCAGGCAGGGTCGGGCACTGAAGCTTTCTTT
abundance: .; d_gene: .; j_gene: TRBJ1-2; v_gene: TRBV5-4; CDR3aa: CASSLGGTDNYGYTF; CDR3nt: TGTGCCAGCAGCTTGGGAGGTACGGATAACTATGGCTACACCTTC
abundance: .; d_gene: TRBD1; j_gene: TRBJ1-2; v_gene: TRBV5-5; CDR3aa: CASSLGQGDGYTF; CDR3nt: TGTGCCAGCAGCTTGGGACAGGGTGATGGCTACACCTTC
abundance: .; d_gene: TRBD1; j_gene: TRBJ1-1; v_gene: TRBV12-3/TRBV12-4; CDR3aa: CASSPGTVKAFF; CDR3nt: TGTGCCAGCAGTCCCGGGACAGTCAAAGCTTTCTTT
abundance: .; d_gene: .; j_gene: TRBJ2-7; v_gene: TRBV6-7; CDR3aa: CASIQGRVHEQYF; CDR3nt: TGTGCCAGCATCCAGGGAAGGGTTCACGAGCAGTACTTC
abundance: .; d_gene: .; j_gene: TRBJ1-6; v_gene: TRBV30; CDR3aa: CAWALGLPNSPLHF; CDR3nt: TGTGCCTGGGCCTTGGGACTGCCTAATTCACCCCTCCACTTT
abundance: .; d_gene: TRBD2; j_gene: TRBJ2-5; v_gene: TRBV2; CDR3aa: CASSVGTSGIETQYF; CDR3nt: TGTGCCAGCAGTGTAGGGACTAGCGGGATCGAGACCCAGTACTTC
abundance: .; d_gene: .; j_gene: TRBJ2-7; v_gene: TRBV19; CDR3aa: CASSMFYSSGYEQYF; CDR3nt: TGTGCCAGTAGTATGTTCTACTCATCGGGCTACGAGCAGTACTTC
abundance: .; d_gene: .; j_gene: TRBJ1-2; v_gene: TRBV28; CDR3aa: CASRDGGGTFYGYTF; CDR3nt: TGTGCCAGCAGAGATGGCGGGGGGACCTTCTATGGCTACACCTTC
abundance: .; d_gene: .; j_gene: TRBJ1-2; v_gene: TRBV14; CDR3aa: CASSQVGSGYTF; CDR3nt: TGTGCCAGCAGCCAAGTCGGGAGTGGCTACACCTTC
abundance: .; d_gene: .; j_gene: TRBJ1-2; v_gene: TRBV2; CDR3aa: CASSVGAQSGYTF; CDR3nt: TGTGCCAGCAGTGTGGGGGCGCAGAGTGGCTACACCTTC
abundance: .; d_gene: .; j_gene: TRBJ1-2; v_gene: TRBV2; CDR3aa: CASSEAGLQSNYGYTF; CDR3nt: TGTGCCAGCAGTGAAGCGGGGCTACAGAGTAACTATGGCTACACCTTC
abundance: .; d_gene: .; j_gene: TRBJ2-6; v_gene: TRBV27; CDR3aa: CASSPSSPQVPLLGANVLTF; CDR3nt: TGTGCCAGCAGTCCCTCCTCCCCACAAGTCCCCCTTCTGGGGGCCAACGTCCTGACTTTC